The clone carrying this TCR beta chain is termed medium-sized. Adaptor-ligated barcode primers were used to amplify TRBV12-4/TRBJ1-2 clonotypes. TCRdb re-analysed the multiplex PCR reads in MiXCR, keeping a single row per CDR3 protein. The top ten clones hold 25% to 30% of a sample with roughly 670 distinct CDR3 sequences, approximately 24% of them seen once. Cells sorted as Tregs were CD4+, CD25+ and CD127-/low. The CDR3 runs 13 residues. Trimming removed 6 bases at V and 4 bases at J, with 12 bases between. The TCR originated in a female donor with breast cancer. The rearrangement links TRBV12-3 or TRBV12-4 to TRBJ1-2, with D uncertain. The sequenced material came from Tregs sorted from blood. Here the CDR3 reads CASSPDLFYGYTF. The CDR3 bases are TGTGCCAGCAGCCCGGACCTTTTCTATGGCTACACCTTC.